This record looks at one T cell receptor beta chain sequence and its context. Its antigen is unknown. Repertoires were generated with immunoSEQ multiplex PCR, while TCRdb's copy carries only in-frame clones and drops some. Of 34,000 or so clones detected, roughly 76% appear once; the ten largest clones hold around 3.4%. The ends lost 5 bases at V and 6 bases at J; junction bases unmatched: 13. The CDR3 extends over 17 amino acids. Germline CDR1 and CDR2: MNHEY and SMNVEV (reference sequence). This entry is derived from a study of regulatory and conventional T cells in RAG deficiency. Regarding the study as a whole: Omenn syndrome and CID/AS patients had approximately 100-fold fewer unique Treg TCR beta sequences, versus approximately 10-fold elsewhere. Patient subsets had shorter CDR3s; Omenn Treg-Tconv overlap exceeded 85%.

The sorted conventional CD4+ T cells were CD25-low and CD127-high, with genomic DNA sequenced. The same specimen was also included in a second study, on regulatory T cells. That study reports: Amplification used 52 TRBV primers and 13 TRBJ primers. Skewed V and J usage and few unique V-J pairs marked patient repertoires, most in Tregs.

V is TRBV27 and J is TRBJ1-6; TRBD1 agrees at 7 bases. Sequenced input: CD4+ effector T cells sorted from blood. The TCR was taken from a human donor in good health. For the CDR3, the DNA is TGTGCCAGCAGTATCGAATTTCCGGGACAGTCTAATTCACCCCTCCACTTT. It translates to CASSIEFPGQSNSPLHF.